Shown below are 22 T cell receptor beta chains from a single sample sequenced in a study of blood T cell repertoires in COVID-19 (dated by TCRdb to 2020 to 2022). The library relied on the immunoSEQ multiplex PCR assay. Held by TCRdb, this immuneACCESS table contains in-frame sequences only and omits some clones. Under half of the omission traces to an unresolved V gene where checked; the cause of the rest is unknown. Within this sample are some 90,000 clones, with 89% of them counted one time only. Approximately 9.3% of the sample is taken by the ten largest. Sequences were obtained from peripheral blood. The receptors stem from a middle-aged man with acute or convalescent COVID-19.

This clone is medium-sized. The chain links TRBV12-1 to TRBJ1-5. TRBV12-1 is listed as a pseudogene. The length of the CDR3 is 14 residues. The CDR3 here is CASTPWLVDQPQHF. The CDR3 DNA follows: TGTGCCAGCACCCCTTGGTTAGTGGATCAGCCCCAGCATTTT.

The rearrangement joins TRBV5-1 to TRBJ2-2, with TRBD2 as a possible D gene (6 bases). Trimming shortened V by 3 bases and J by 0 bases, and 12 bases separated the two germline ends. The CDR3 spans 16 residues. Germline V gene sequence: CDR1 SGHRS, CDR2 YFSETQ. In DNA form, the CDR3 reads TGCGCCAGCAGCTCGGCGGGGACCACGAACACCGGGGAGCTGTTTTTT. Its translation: CASSSAGTTNTGELFF.

This clone has only one observation. This rearrangement joins TRBV2 to TRBJ2-2; perhaps TRBD1 as D (6 bases). CDR1 is SNHLY, CDR2 FYNNEI, per germline. V lost 6 bases and J 0 bases, leaving 11 bases between the germline ends. The CDR3 runs to 15 residues. CDR3 sequence: CASSRDNANTGELFF. Here the CDR3 DNA reads TGTGCCAGCAGCCGGGACAACGCGAACACCGGGGAGCTGTTTTTT.

This chain connects TRBV7-3 to TRBJ1-1, with 7 bases fitting TRBD1. The CDR3 is made up of 15 amino acids. Looked up from germline, CDR1 is SGHTA and CDR2 is FQGTGA. Trimming took 2 bases from V and 4 from J; bases not matched to a gene: 7. The CDR3 loop reads CASSLGQGGGTEAFF. CDR3 bases: TGTGCCAGCAGCTTAGGGCAGGGGGGAGGCACTGAAGCTTTCTTT. Full variable domain (rest looked up from reference TRBV7-3 and TRBJ1-1): GAGVSQTPSNKVTEKGKYVELRCDPISGHTALYWYRQSLGQGPEFLIYFQGTGAADDSGLPNDRFFAVRPEGSVSTLKIQRTERGDSAVYLCASSLGQGGGTEAFFGQGTRLTVV.

The DNA of the CDR3 is TGTGCCAGCAGCACAGGACAGGGGTGGTTCGATGAGCAGTTCTTC. Translation gives CASSTGQGWFDEQFF. The chain is built from TRBV5-6 and TRBJ2-1; 9 nucleotides match TRBD1. The junction had 10 bases not matched to a gene; V was cut back by 4 bases and J by 8 bases. The CDR3 is made up of 15 amino acids. Germline V gene data show CDR1 as SGHDT and CDR2 as YYEEEE. The whole variable domain, filled in from reference TRBV5-6 and TRBJ2-1, reads DAGVTQSPTHLIKTRGQQVTLRCSPKSGHDTVSWYQQALGQGPQFIFQYYEEEERQRGNFPDRFSGHQFPNYSSELNVNALLLGDSALYLCASSTGQGWFDEQFFGPGTRLTVL.

This chain uses TRBV2 with TRBJ2-1; 7 bases fit TRBD2. This CDR3 contains 14 residues. Germline V gene lookup returns CDR1 SNHLY and CDR2 FYNNEI. J lost 3 bases, V lost 4 bases, and 3 bases had no gene match. The CDR3 bases are TGTGCCAGCAGTGCGGGACTAATCTACAATGAGCAGTTCTTC. Translation gives CASSAGLIYNEQFF.

The rearrangement joins TRBV30 to TRBJ1-1; 7 bases agree with TRBD1. Germline lookup yields CDR1 GTSNPN and CDR2 SVGIG (reference sequence). This CDR3 is 13 amino acids long. Trimming removed 5 bases from V and 4 bases from J; junction bases left unmatched: 7. The CDR3 sequence: CAWDRAFGTEAFF. CDR3 nucleotide sequence: TGTGCCTGGGACAGGGCTTTCGGCACTGAAGCTTTCTTT.

This chain links TRBV5-6 with TRBJ1-6; D ambiguous. The germline V and J ends were trimmed by 4 bases and 10 bases, with 18 bases remaining between them. This CDR3 comprises 15 residues. Germline lookup yields CDR1 SGHDT and CDR2 YYEEEE. The CDR3 bases are TGTGCCAGCAGCCCGGGCCTTCGGCGGGAGTCACCCCTCCACTTT. It specifies CASSPGLRRESPLHF.

This chain connects TRBV6-5 to TRBJ1-5; D gene uncertain. The CDR3 is 13 amino acids. V was trimmed by 2 bases and J by 4 bases, leaving 6 bases between them. The germline CDR1 and CDR2 sequences are MNHEY and SVGAGI. CDR3 loop: CASSYSRNQPQHF. In DNA form, the CDR3 reads TGTGCCAGCAGTTACAGCCGTAATCAGCCCCAGCATTTT.

The genes are TRBV5-4 and TRBJ2-1; TRBD1 is a possible D gene (6 bases). Germline CDR1 and CDR2: SGHNT and YYREEE (reference sequence). The CDR3 loop spans 13 amino acids. Trimming pared 2 bases from V and 8 bases from J, leaving 11 bases between. This CDR3 reads CASSFQGSHEQFF. In DNA, the CDR3 is TGTGCCAGCAGCTTTCAGGGGTCGCATGAGCAGTTCTTC.

DNA for the CDR3: TGTGCCAGCAGCCCCCGGGACAGACAAAATCAGCCCCAGCATTTT. It encodes CASSPRDRQNQPQHF. The J gene is TRBJ1-5, the V gene TRBV7-6, with 7 bases identical to TRBD1. This CDR3 contains 15 residues. V dropped 5 bases and J dropped 4; count of bases not matched to a gene: 8. CDR1 SGHVS and CDR2 FNYEAQ come from the germline V gene.

This chain uses TRBV30 with TRBJ2-7; 7 nucleotides align to TRBD2. Germline-derived CDR1 and CDR2 are GTSNPN and SVGIG (reference sequence). The CDR3 is 14 amino acids. V lost 8 bases and J lost 1; bases outside the gene matches: 11. Written as DNA, the CDR3 is TGTGCCCCACCCCAGGGAGGGGTTTCCTACGAGCAGTACGTC. It translates to CAPPQGGVSYEQYV.

This chain joins TRBV30 and TRBJ2-2; 7 bases fit TRBD2. CDR1 GTSNPN and CDR2 SVGIG come from the germline V gene (reference sequence). This CDR3 is 15 amino acids long. J was trimmed by 2 bases and V by 5 bases; bases with no gene match: 8. This CDR3 reads CAWRLGGVNTGELFF. Here the CDR3 DNA reads TGTGCCTGGCGGTTGGGGGGGGTAAACACCGGGGAGCTGTTTTTT.

The V and J genes are TRBV19 and TRBJ2-3; D is possibly TRBD2 (6 bases). Trimming removed 4 bases at V and 5 bases at J, with 10 bases between. This CDR3 comprises 13 residues. CDR1 is LNHDA, CDR2 SQIVND, per germline (reference sequence). CDR3: CASSSGDLDTQYF. The CDR3 coding sequence is TGTGCCAGTAGTAGCGGGGACCTAGATACGCAGTATTTT.

This clone has a single count. V usage is TRBV19 and J usage is TRBJ1-2, with 7 bases matching TRBD1. The ends lost 5 bases at V and 6 bases at J; junction bases unmatched: 12. Germline assignment: CDR1 LNHDA and CDR2 SQIVND (reference sequence). The CDR3 sequence is 15 residues long. The CDR3 loop reads CASSQQTGIGNGYTF. The CDR3 DNA follows: TGTGCCAGTAGTCAACAGACAGGGATAGGAAATGGCTACACCTTC.

The gene calls are TRBV6-6 and TRBJ2-5, with 10 bases aligning to TRBD2. CDR1 is MNHNY, CDR2 SVGAGI, per germline (reference sequence). Trimming removed 5 bases from V and 2 bases from J; junction bases left unmatched: 14. The CDR3 runs 18 residues. CDR3 coding DNA: TGTGCCAGCAGTCCTCCAATCAAGATAGCGGGGGGACAAGAGACCCAGTACTTC. It yields the protein CASSPPIKIAGGQETQYF.

This clone was seen once. The chain combines TRBV27 with TRBJ2-6; 7 positions match TRBD2. The CDR3 is 13 residues long. Germline trimming cut 8 bases from V and 2 bases from J; bases unmatched to any gene: 0. Per the germline V gene, CDR1 is MNHEY and CDR2 is SMNVEV (reference sequence). CDR3 DNA: TGTGCCAGCCGGGGGGCTGGGGCCAACGTCCTGACTTTC. This codes for CASRGAGANVLTF.

The gene calls are TRBV5-4 and TRBJ2-5, with TRBD2 identical over 9 bases. CDR3 length equals 16 residues. With 2 bases clipped from V and 2 bases from J, the junction kept 7 bases outside the gene matches. The V gene's germline CDR1 is SGHNT and CDR2 YYREEE (reference sequence). The CDR3 is CASSFGVSGGQETQYF. The CDR3 DNA follows: TGTGCCAGCAGCTTTGGTGTTAGCGGGGGTCAAGAGACCCAGTACTTC.

This clone was detected once. The chain uses TRBV5-1 and TRBJ2-5; a weak D match, TRBD2 (5 bases). The V gene's germline CDR1 is SGHRS and CDR2 YFSETQ. The CDR3 sequence is 14 residues long. V shed 4 bases and J shed 4 bases, with 14 bases lying between them. Written as DNA, the CDR3 is TGCGCCAGCAGCCCCGGGGTCGCTGGAGAGACCCAGTACTTC. Its protein product is CASSPGVAGETQYF.

The rearrangement joins TRBV30 to TRBJ1-2; D is uncertain. Germline CDR1 is GTSNPN and CDR2 is SVGIG (reference sequence). The CDR3 loop spans 13 amino acids. Trimming removed 0 bases from V and 8 bases from J, with 13 bases in between. CDR3 protein: CAWSVLSGSGYTF. In nucleotides, the CDR3 is TGTGCCTGGAGTGTACTGTCCGGGTCGGGCTACACCTTC. Full variable domain (outside the CDR3, taken from reference TRBV30 and TRBJ1-2): SQTIHQWPATLVQPVGSPLSLECTVEGTSNPNLYWYRQAAGRGLQLLFYSVGIGQISSEVPQNLSASRPQDRQFILSSKKLLLSDSGFYLCAWSVLSGSGYTFGSGTRLTVV.

The gene calls are TRBV11-2 and TRBJ1-3, with 10 bases that match TRBD1. Germline assignment: CDR1 SGHAT and CDR2 FQNNGV. Trimming took 5 bases from V and 1 from J; bases not matched to a gene: 5. There are 16 residues in the CDR3. CDR3 loop: CASSHSGQGSGNTIYF. The CDR3, as DNA: TGTGCCAGCAGCCACTCGGGACAGGGGTCTGGAAACACCATATATTTT.

The chain combines TRBV7-9 with TRBJ1-2; D is uncertain. Trimming stripped 2 bases from V and 7 bases from J, with 11 bases between. CDR3 size: 13 residues. CDR1 is SEHNR and CDR2 is FQNEAQ in the germline V gene (reference sequence). The CDR3: CASSLLSGVGYTF. CDR3 DNA sequence: TGTGCCAGCAGCTTATTGTCCGGGGTTGGCTACACCTTC.